The rows below give T cell receptor beta chains drawn from one sample of a study of T cells in Graves' hyperthyroidism and ophthalmopathy. MiXCR was run by TCRdb on the multiplex PCR reads, yielding one entry per CDR3 protein. The table lists roughly 700,000 distinct CDR3 sequences, 35% of them singletons, with less than 35% in the top ten. Specimen: blood. Receptors were obtained from a woman aged 35 to 49 with Graves' hyperthyroidism. CDR3s include the opening cysteine and the closing phenylalanine or tryptophan.

TRBV11-1	TRBJ2-7	CASSPWTGEAYEQYF
TRBV10-3	TRBJ1-6	CAISAREDSPLHF
TRBV2	TRBJ1-5	CASSEVRDRACLMDQPQHF
TRBV6-7	TRBJ1-5	CAREISNQPQHF
TRBV29-1	TRBJ1-4	CSVEAGTGDEKLFF
TRBV19	TRBJ2-2	CASSTRVYTGELFF
TRBV5-5	TRBJ1-1	CASSVQTYTEAFF
TRBV6-1	TRBJ1-2	CASSHKSPGQAYYGYTF
TRBV27	TRBJ1-2	CASSLSGQINYGYTF
TRBV29-1	TRBJ2-3	CSASLAGDADTQYF
TRBV7-6	TRBJ2-7	CASSSRLAGGSYEQYF
TRBV7-8	TRBJ1-1	CASSLAGTGGLLDTEAFF
TRBV19	TRBJ2-1	CASRRDPEQFF
TRBV7-8	TRBJ2-5	CASSLYEDAETQYF
TRBV7-2	TRBJ2-7	CASSSLTQAYEQYF
TRBV29-1	TRBJ1-2	CSCKSAGPGGYTF
TRBV2	TRBJ2-7	CASSTSRSYEQYF
TRBV5-1	TRBJ1-3	CASSQPRESGNTIYF
TRBV10-3	TRBJ2-7	CAISEVGGQVEQYF
TRBV13	TRBJ2-7	CASRRDNEQYF
TRBV12-3/TRBV12-4	TRBJ1-1	CASSLERGPNTEAFF
TRBV9	TRBJ1-2	CASSPAPGEGGYTF
TRBV10-3	TRBJ1-2	CAISPGDRGANYGYTF
TRBV19	TRBJ1-2	CASSYGGARGYGYTF